Each of the 27 T cell receptor beta chains below was sequenced from the same sample in a study of blood T cell repertoires in COVID-19. The assay was immunoSEQ multiplex PCR, and TCRdb's table has in-frame clones only and misses some. The sample lists hundreds of thousands of clones, 90% occurring once. Material: PBMCs or T cells enriched from blood (not recorded which). Receptors originate from a woman in her late teens or twenties with acute COVID-19.

This sequence joins TRBV18 and TRBJ2-1; TRBD2 might be the D (6 bases). This CDR3 spans 15 amino acids. V was cut by 3 bases and J by 2 bases, with 11 bases left in between. Germline CDR1 reads KGHSH; CDR2 reads LQKENI. CDR3 loop: CASSPRAGPYNEQFF. As DNA, the CDR3 is TGTGCCAGCTCACCCCGAGCGGGTCCCTACAATGAGCAGTTCTTC.

The chain combines TRBV27 with TRBJ1-1; unclear D gene. The CDR3 has 13 amino acids. Trimming stripped 2 bases from V and 1 base from J, with 5 bases between. Germline V gene sequence: CDR1 MNHEY, CDR2 SMNVEV (reference sequence). The CDR3 sequence: CASSLGGNTEAFF. In DNA, the CDR3 is TGTGCCAGCAGTTTAGGAGGGAACACTGAAGCTTTCTTT.

This clone was seen a handful of times. The chain employs TRBV11-2 and TRBJ2-7, with D possibly TRBD1 on 6 matching bases. Trimming took 7 bases from V and 2 from J, leaving 15 bases between them. The CDR3 sequence is 14 residues long. Germline V gene lookup returns CDR1 SGHAT and CDR2 FQNNGV. The CDR3 bases are TGTGCCAGCACCCGGGGTACAGGGCCCTACGAGCAGTACTTC. Translated: CASTRGTGPYEQYF. Using reference TRBV11-2 and TRBJ2-7 for the parts outside the CDR3, the full variable domain is EAGVAQSPRYKIIEKRQSVAFWCNPISGHATLYWYQQILGQGPKLLIQFQNNGVVDDSQLPKDRFSAERLKGVDSTLKIQPAKLEDSAVYLCASTRGTGPYEQYFGPGTRLTVT.

This clone came up once. The rearrangement joins TRBV18 to TRBJ1-3; D remains ambiguous. The CDR3 has 14 residues. Germline V lookup: CDR1 KGHSH, CDR2 LQKENI. Trimming stripped 7 bases from V and 8 bases from J, with 18 bases between. The CDR3 sequence: CASYMSRSDYTIYF. The CDR3 nucleotides read TGTGCCAGCTATATGTCGAGGAGCGACTACACCATATATTTT.

The chain couples TRBV4-2 to TRBJ1-3, with D possibly matching TRBD1 (5 bases). CDR1 is LGHNA and CDR2 is YNFKEQ in the germline V gene. The CDR3 spans 18 residues. V was cut by 1 base and J by 4 bases, with 20 bases left in between. The DNA of the CDR3 is TGTGCCAGCAGCCAAGTGATGGGGACTGGACGGGCGGGAAACACCATATATTTT. This codes for CASSQVMGTGRAGNTIYF.

The V call is TRBV3-1 (or the pseudogene TRBV3-2), the J call TRBJ1-3; a weak D match, TRBD1 (6 bases). Germline lookup yields CDR1 LGHDT and CDR2 YNNKEL (reference sequence). The ends were cut back, 4 bases at V and 0 bases at J, with 19 bases in the middle. CDR3 length equals 18 residues. The DNA for the CDR3 is TGTGCCAGCAGCCCAAGCTATGTGGACAGAAGCTCTGGAAACACCATATATTTT. Protein product: CASSPSYVDRSSGNTIYF.

The chain couples TRBV11-2 to TRBJ1-1; D possibly corresponds to TRBD1 (5 bases). The CDR3 is made up of 14 amino acids. The V gene lost 5 bases and the J gene lost 1 base, with 11 bases spanning the gap. CDR1 SGHAT and CDR2 FQNNGV come from the germline V gene. CDR3 nucleotides: TGTGCCAGCAGCCGTACCGGGGGGAACACTGAAGCTTTCTTT. Encoded protein: CASSRTGGNTEAFF. Using reference TRBV11-2 and TRBJ1-1 for the parts outside the CDR3, the full variable domain is EAGVAQSPRYKIIEKRQSVAFWCNPISGHATLYWYQQILGQGPKLLIQFQNNGVVDDSQLPKDRFSAERLKGVDSTLKIQPAKLEDSAVYLCASSRTGGNTEAFFGQGTRLTVV.

DNA of the CDR3: TGCAGCGCAGAGACAGGGGTTCGGGGGCAGTACTTC. Its protein is CSAETGVRGQYF. V and J are TRBV29-1 and TRBJ2-7; 8 bases fit TRBD1. The germline CDR1 and CDR2 sequences are SQVTM and ANQGSEA. The CDR3 is 12 amino acids. Losses at the gene ends were 7 bases for V and 9 bases for J; bases not matched to a gene: 11.

The V call is TRBV5-5, the J call TRBJ1-3; TRBD1 matches at 7 bases. In germline, CDR1 is SGHKS, CDR2 YYEKEE (reference sequence). This CDR3 is built from 20 residues. Trimming took 4 bases from V and 0 from J; bases not matched to a gene: 19. CDR3 residues: CASSTQPGQIPFYSGNTIYF. The DNA for the CDR3 is TGTGCCAGCAGCACCCAACCGGGACAGATCCCCTTTTACTCTGGAAACACCATATATTTT.

The chain recombines TRBV15 with TRBJ2-1, with TRBD2 matching over 11 bases. CDR3 length: 17 residues. Germline CDR1 LNHNV, CDR2 YYDKDF (reference sequence). Trimming at V came to 5 bases and at J to 4 bases, leaving 10 bases not matched to a gene. The CDR3 sequence is CATSQGTSGSIYNEQFF. For the CDR3, the DNA is TGTGCCACCAGCCAAGGTACTAGCGGGAGTATTTACAATGAGCAGTTCTTC.

The genes are TRBV28 and TRBJ2-3; D unresolved. The CDR3 runs 14 residues. V was pared by 2 bases and J by 6 bases, with 12 bases between. Germline V gene lookup returns CDR1 MDHEN and CDR2 SYDVKM. CDR3 nucleotide sequence: TGTGCCAGCAGTTTAGTGACAAGGCCGGATACGCAGTATTTT. It specifies CASSLVTRPDTQYF.

This chain uses TRBV11-2 with TRBJ1-1, with D tentatively TRBD1 (5 bases). CDR3 length: 13 amino acids. Between the trimmed V and J ends, which lost 3 bases and 3 bases, there was a span of 8 bases. Germline V gives CDR1 SGHAT, CDR2 FQNNGV. The CDR3 DNA is TGTGCCAGCAGCTTTGTAGGGGACACTGAAGCTTTCTTT. Translation: CASSFVGDTEAFF. The full variable domain, completed using reference TRBV11-2 and TRBJ1-1, is EAGVAQSPRYKIIEKRQSVAFWCNPISGHATLYWYQQILGQGPKLLIQFQNNGVVDDSQLPKDRFSAERLKGVDSTLKIQPAKLEDSAVYLCASSFVGDTEAFFGQGTRLTVV.

The V and J genes are TRBV11-2 and TRBJ2-4; 14 positions agree with TRBD2. CDR3 length: 16 residues. V shed 5 bases, J shed 3 bases, and the junction held 3 bases outside the gene matches. CDR1 SGHAT and CDR2 FQNNGV come from the germline V gene. The chain's CDR3 is CASSTGLAGVKNIQYF. The CDR3 coding sequence is TGTGCCAGCAGCACGGGACTAGCGGGAGTCAAAAACATTCAGTACTTC.

The V gene is TRBV6-5, the J gene TRBJ2-7; 8 bases align to TRBD2. The CDR3 consists of 16 residues. Germline V CDR1 and CDR2: MNHEY, SVGAGI. Trimming removed 0 bases from V and 3 bases from J; junction bases left unmatched: 7. CDR3 DNA sequence: TGTGCCAGCAGTTACTCGGGTAGCGGGAACAACTACGAGCAGTACTTC. It yields the protein CASSYSGSGNNYEQYF.

This CDR3 is CASSYNYRGSSYEQYF. CDR3 nucleotide sequence: TGTGCCAGCAGCTATAATTACAGGGGTTCTTCCTACGAGCAGTACTTC. The chain combines TRBV7-9 with TRBJ2-7, with 7 bases identical to TRBD1. This CDR3 has 16 amino acids. Looked up from germline, CDR1 is SEHNR and CDR2 is FQNEAQ (reference sequence). The ends lost 4 bases at V and 1 base at J; junction bases unmatched: 10.

The V gene is TRBV13, the J gene TRBJ2-1; no reliable D call. V was clipped by 0 bases and J by 9 bases, with 12 bases between them. This CDR3 spans 14 amino acids. Germline values: CDR1 PRHDT, CDR2 FYEKMQ (reference sequence). The CDR3 sequence: CASSLGVSFGEQFF. The DNA of the CDR3 is TGTGCCAGCAGCTTAGGGGTGAGTTTTGGTGAGCAGTTCTTC. Full variable domain (remainder filled in from reference TRBV13 and TRBJ2-1): AAGVIQSPRHLIKEKRETATLKCYPIPRHDTVYWYQQGPGQDPQFLISFYEKMQSDKGSIPDRFSAQQFSDYHSELNMSSLELGDSALYFCASSLGVSFGEQFFGPGTRLTVL.

The rearrangement uses TRBV3-1 (or the pseudogene TRBV3-2) and TRBJ1-6, with a possible D match to TRBD1 (5 bases). The length of the CDR3 is 19 residues. Trimming removed 1 base at V and 9 bases at J, with 25 bases between. Germline V gene data show CDR1 as LGHDT and CDR2 as YNNKEL (reference sequence). This chain's CDR3 is CASSQANPVGRVKISPLHF. For the CDR3, the DNA is TGTGCCAGCAGCCAAGCTAACCCGGTGGGCAGGGTAAAAATTTCACCCCTCCACTTT.

This clone was counted between two and nine times. V and J are TRBV25-1 and TRBJ2-3, with 8 bases lining up with TRBD2. V dropped 2 bases and J dropped 4; count of bases not matched to a gene: 8. The CDR3 runs 16 residues. Germline V gene data show CDR1 as MGHDK and CDR2 as SYGVNS. The CDR3 protein is CASSEAPGGGADTQYF. The CDR3 bases are TGTGCCAGCAGTGAAGCCCCGGGGGGGGGCGCAGATACGCAGTATTTT.

The rearrangement links TRBV7-2 to TRBJ2-3; perhaps TRBD2 as D (5 bases). The V gene lost 1 base and the J gene lost 3 bases, with 17 bases spanning the gap. The CDR3 length is 17 residues. CDR1 and CDR2 from the germline V gene are SGHTA and FQGNSA. In DNA form, the CDR3 reads TGTGCCAGCAGCTTAGGTCCCGGGAATGGCGGGACAGATACGCAGTATTTT. It translates to CASSLGPGNGGTDTQYF.

This chain links TRBV6-5 with TRBJ1-6; tentatively, D is TRBD1 (6 bases). Per germline, CDR1 MNHEY and CDR2 SVGAGI. V lost 6 bases to trimming and J lost 3 bases, with 12 bases between them. This CDR3 contains 15 residues. The CDR3 bases are TGTGCCAGCAGCCAAGGGGGTTTCTATAATTCACCCCTCCACTTT. It is translated as CASSQGGFYNSPLHF.

The chain combines TRBV19 with TRBJ2-7; 8 nucleotides match TRBD1. The length of the CDR3 is 14 residues. Trimming cost V 1 base and J 2 bases; bases outside gene matches: 1. Germline loops: CDR1 LNHDA, CDR2 SQIVND (reference sequence). The CDR3 nucleotides read TGTGCCAGTAGTATAGCAGGGGGCGCCTACGAGCAGTACTTC. Protein product: CASSIAGGAYEQYF.

The genes are TRBV12-5 and TRBJ2-5; 11 bases match TRBD2. Losses at the gene ends were 6 bases for V and 2 bases for J; bases not matched to a gene: 5. Germline CDR1 is LGHNT and CDR2 is FRNRAP. CDR3 length: 15 residues. The CDR3 DNA reads as TGTGCTAGTGGCACTGGGACTAGCGGACAAGAGACCCAGTACTTC. Protein sequence: CASGTGTSGQETQYF.

This clone was seen only once. The chain has TRBV18 and TRBJ1-1; 7 bases agree with TRBD1. V lost 2 bases and J lost 0; bases outside the gene matches: 12. The CDR3 covers 18 residues. The germline V gene encodes CDR1 KGHSH and CDR2 LQKENI. CDR3 sequence: CASSPTLRTGSMNTEAFF. The DNA for the CDR3 is TGTGCCAGCTCACCAACCCTCCGGACAGGATCGATGAACACTGAAGCTTTCTTT.

The chain combines TRBV5-1 with TRBJ1-1, with 7 bases identical to TRBD1. After removal of 4 bases from V and 1 base from J, the junction contained 4 bases not matched to a gene. Germline CDR1 is SGHRS and CDR2 is YFSETQ. The length of the CDR3 is 14 residues. The CDR3: CASSQGGGNTEAFF. DNA of the CDR3: TGCGCCAGCAGCCAAGGGGGCGGGAACACTGAAGCTTTCTTT.

The chain joins TRBV7-9 to TRBJ1-6; TRBD1 matches 10 bases. Per germline, CDR1 SEHNR and CDR2 FQNEAQ (reference sequence). The CDR3 runs to 16 residues. Losses at the gene ends were 5 bases for V and 5 bases for J; bases not matched to a gene: 6. The CDR3 nucleotides read TGTGCCAGCAGCGTTGCCGGGACAGGGGATAATTCACCCCTCCACTTT. Its protein product is CASSVAGTGDNSPLHF.

The rearrangement links TRBV11-2 to TRBJ2-7; 7 nucleotides line up with TRBD2. The germline V gene has CDR1 SGHAT and CDR2 FQNNGV. V lost 5 bases, J lost 1 base, and 11 bases stayed unmatched. The CDR3 is made up of 16 amino acids. DNA for the CDR3: TGTGCCAGCAGCCTAGTAGCGGGTGGGGTTTCCTACGAGCAGTACTTC. It specifies CASSLVAGGVSYEQYF.

The V and J genes are TRBV30 and TRBJ2-4; 7 nucleotides align to TRBD1. There are 15 residues in the CDR3. Germline lookup yields CDR1 GTSNPN and CDR2 SVGIG (reference sequence). Trimming removed 0 bases from V and 7 bases from J; junction bases left unmatched: 9. CDR3 protein: CAWSVVAGGVNIQYF. CDR3 DNA sequence: TGTGCCTGGAGTGTTGTAGCAGGGGGAGTCAACATTCAGTACTTC.